This TCR beta chain comes out of a study of Ad26.COV2.S vaccination and SARS-CoV-2 variants. The study's findings and limits: The study found higher spike-specific TCR breadth in vaccine than placebo recipients.

This clone was picked up one time. Its specificity is not known. Other DNA sequences in this sample translate to the same CDR3. Germline CDR1 DFQATT, CDR2 SNEGSKA (reference sequence). The CDR3 runs to 11 residues. Trimming shortened V by 1 base and J by 2 bases, and 2 bases separated the two germline ends. Some clones are missing from TCRdb's copy, which holds only in-frame ones; the method was immunoSEQ multiplex PCR. Counted here are approximately 90,000 clones, more than 70% occurring once; the ten biggest clones make up about 16%. The origin of this receptor is a human donor who had recovered from COVID-19. This material consisted of peripheral blood, taken after recovery from COVID-19. This rearrangement joins TRBV20-1 to TRBJ1-1; no definite D call. Written as DNA, the CDR3 is TGCAGTGCTAGAGGAAACACTGAAGCTTTCTTT. This gives the protein CSARGNTEAFF.